Listed here is a single T cell receptor beta chain. The antigen is not known. Assay used: immunoSEQ multiplex PCR; TCRdb lists only in-frame clones, some missing. The table shows approximately 12,000 clones, with 75% to 95% occurring only once. The CDR3 extends over 15 amino acids. In germline, CDR1 is SEHNR, CDR2 FQNEAQ (reference sequence). V was cut by 5 bases and J by 9 bases, with 20 bases left in between. These data are taken from a study of OX40 agonist ivuxolimab in advanced cancers. Across the study: Of the participants, approximately 36% had some prior anti-PD-1, anti-PD-L1 or anti-CTLA-4 therapy, which was allowed.

Study outcomes and limitations: More expanded clones were found, on average, in CD8+ than in CD4+ T cells. CD4+ and CD8+ T cells in blood underwent clonal expansion by week 6 at 0.1 to 3.0 mg/kg. Partly responding patients at 0.1-3.0 mg/kg showed some of the smallest clonal expansion.

The input for sequencing was CD4+ or CD8+ T cells sorted from blood, taken in a trial of the OX40 agonist ivuxolimab. This receptor was taken from an adult with an advanced solid tumor such as melanoma, head and neck, liver or kidney cancer. This chain links TRBV7-9 with TRBJ2-1, with D perhaps being TRBD1 or TRBD2 (5 bases each). The CDR3 DNA reads TGTGCCAGCAGCCGAGGACTCGCCGATCAGGGTGAGCAGTTCTTC. This encodes CASSRGLADQGEQFF.